This T cell receptor (beta chain) was profiled in a study of breast tumors, draining lymph nodes, adjacent tissues. Overall study findings and caveats: Tumor repertoires ranked between lymph nodes and nontumor tissue in diversity, with V and J gene preferences. Tumor and nontumor repertoires were significantly more similar in luminal-like than in basal-like breast cancer. Most tumor T cells seemingly derive from lymph node, then expand in tumor. That most tumor T cells come from lymph nodes remained unproven.

MiXCR, run by TCRdb on the multiplex PCR reads, gives a single entry per CDR3 protein. The profile shows some 250,000 distinct CDR3 sequences, less than 35% of them singletons. On this clonotype: Its antigen is unidentified.

Germline V gene data show CDR1 as SGHNT and CDR2 as YENEEA. V was clipped by 5 bases and J by 9 bases; unmatched bases: 14. CDR3 length equals 17 residues. The lymph nodes were axillary draining lymph nodes from breast cancer patients. The TCR originated in a female donor with breast cancer. Some clones in this sample may be carry-over from other donors' samples. J is TRBJ2-1 and V is TRBV11-3; 12 bases are shared with TRBD2. Sequencing was carried out using axillary lymph node tissue. The CDR3 DNA is TGTGCCAGCAGCCCAGGGGCCCTAGCGGGAGGGGGTAGTGAGCAGTTCTTC. This sequence encodes CASSPGALAGGGSEQFF. Looking up the rest from reference TRBV11-3 and TRBJ2-1 gives the full variable domain: EAGVVQSPRYKIIEKKQPVAFWCNPISGHNTLYWYLQNLGQGPELLIRYENEEAVDDSQLPKDRFSAERLKGVDSTLKIQPAELGDSAVYLCASSPGALAGGGSEQFFGPGTRLTVL.